This T cell receptor (beta chain) was identified during a study of T cells in tuberculosis. The sample holds one count of this clone. The CDR3 runs to 15 residues. Trimming at V came to 3 bases and at J to 5 bases, leaving 10 bases not matched to a gene. The germline gives CDR1 LNHDA, CDR2 SQIVND (reference sequence). Sequencing was performed with immunoSEQ multiplex PCR; in TCRdb, only in-frame clones are kept and a portion is missing. The sample lists some 5,500 clones, 95% to 98% occurring once. The time point: new active TB diagnosis, blood taken before or within 7 days of starting treatment. The TCR sequence derives from an adult with tuberculosis. J is TRBJ2-7 and V is TRBV19; 7 bases agree with TRBD2. This specimen consisted of PBMCs, obtained at tuberculosis diagnosis. DNA of the CDR3: TGTGCCAGTAGTATTGAGTCCGGGAGCGGGGACGAGCAGTACTTC. Translated, it gives CASSIESGSGDEQYF. The complete variable domain, with remaining parts taken from reference TRBV19 and TRBJ2-7, reads DGGITQSPKYLFRKEGQNVTLSCEQNLNHDAMYWYRQDPGQGLRLIYYSQIVNDFQKGDIAEGYSVSREKKESFPLTVTSAQKNPTAFYLCASSIESGSGDEQYFGPGTRLTVT.